Following are 5 T cell receptor beta chains from one sample sequenced in a study of OX40 agonist ivuxolimab in advanced cancers. The library was produced with the immunoSEQ multiplex PCR assay. Held by TCRdb, this immuneACCESS table contains in-frame sequences only and omits some clones. Under half of the omission traces to an unresolved V gene where checked; the cause of the rest is unknown. The sample profile shows 85,000 to 100,000 clones; about 91% of them were found once. About 0.31% of the sample is taken by the ten largest. The sample was CD4+ or CD8+ T cells sorted from blood, taken in a trial of the OX40 agonist ivuxolimab. These TCRs come from an adult with an advanced solid tumor such as melanoma, head and neck, liver or kidney cancer.

The chain couples TRBV7-9 to TRBJ1-2; D unclear. Trimming cost V 1 base and J 0 bases, with 9 bases left between them. The germline gives CDR1 SEHNR, CDR2 FQNEAQ (reference sequence). The CDR3 is made up of 15 amino acids. The CDR3 sequence: CASSLVGSANYGYTF. The CDR3 region has the DNA TGTGCCAGCAGCTTAGTAGGGTCTGCTAACTATGGCTACACCTTC.

The rearrangement joins TRBV30 to TRBJ2-1; 11 bases map to TRBD2. Per germline, CDR1 GTSNPN and CDR2 SVGIG (reference sequence). This CDR3 comprises 16 residues. The V gene end was trimmed by 0 bases and the J gene end by 6 bases; junction bases not matched to a gene: 7. CDR3 region: CAWSVKYSGRANEQFF. In nucleotides, the CDR3 is TGTGCCTGGAGTGTAAAATATAGCGGGAGGGCCAATGAGCAGTTCTTC. Drawing the rest from reference TRBV30 and TRBJ2-1, the complete variable domain is SQTIHQWPATLVQPVGSPLSLECTVEGTSNPNLYWYRQAAGRGLQLLFYSVGIGQISSEVPQNLSASRPQDRQFILSSKKLLLSDSGFYLCAWSVKYSGRANEQFFGPGTRLTVL.

The rearrangement uses TRBV29-1 and TRBJ2-2; 8 bases line up with TRBD2. V dropped 6 bases and J dropped 5; count of bases not matched to a gene: 11. Germline V gene data show CDR1 as SQVTM and CDR2 as ANQGSEA. The length of the CDR3 is 15 residues. As DNA, the CDR3 is TGCAGCGTCCTCCTAGGTCCGGGGGGGACCGGGGAGCTGTTTTTT. Protein product: CSVLLGPGGTGELFF.

This clone has only a few counts. V usage is TRBV28 and J usage is TRBJ1-2; D remains unclear. V lost 2 bases, J lost 2 bases, and 6 bases lay in between. The CDR3 is 13 amino acids. CDR1 MDHEN and CDR2 SYDVKM come from the germline V gene. The CDR3 region has the DNA TGTGCCAGCAGTTTAATGGGAAACTATGGCTACACCTTC. Translated: CASSLMGNYGYTF.

J is TRBJ2-6 and V is TRBV5-5; unclear D gene. From germline, CDR1 is SGHKS and CDR2 YYEKEE (reference sequence). The CDR3 totals 15 residues. Trimming took 1 base from V and 0 from J, leaving 5 bases between them. CDR3 sequence (DNA): TGTGCCAGCAGCTTGTCTACCTCTGGGGCCAACGTCCTGACTTTC. Its translation: CASSLSTSGANVLTF.